This entry lists 14 T cell receptor beta chains sequenced from one sample in a study of blood T cell repertoires in COVID-19. Profiling relied on immunoSEQ multiplex PCR, and the TCRdb table lists in-frame clones only, not all of them. Of about 20,000 clones in the sample, about 87% were seen once. Sequenced material: PBMCs or T cells enriched from blood (not recorded which). The receptors derive from a woman aged 30 to 39 who had recovered from COVID-19.

The rearrangement joins TRBV27 to TRBJ1-5; possible D gene TRBD1, 5 bases. Germline V gene sequence: CDR1 MNHEY, CDR2 SMNVEV (reference sequence). V was shortened by 2 bases and J by 5 bases, with 10 bases between the two germline ends. The CDR3 spans 14 residues. The CDR3 DNA reads TGTGCCAGCAGTTTAGGGGGGGAATATCAGCCCCAGCATTTT. Amino acids: CASSLGGEYQPQHF.

V gene TRBV2 combines with J gene TRBJ1-5; 7 nucleotides match TRBD1. J gave up 6 bases and V 6 bases, and 5 bases lay outside the gene matches. The CDR3 length is 13 residues. Germline V gene lookup returns CDR1 SNHLY and CDR2 FYNNEI. The CDR3 protein is CASRDRFSQPQHF. CDR3 nucleotides: TGTGCCAGCAGGGACAGGTTTAGTCAGCCCCAGCATTTT.

This chain joins TRBV1 and TRBJ1-4; TRBD1 is the table's D call, not checked against the DNA. TRBV1 is an annotated pseudogene. The CDR3 contains 17 residues. CDR3 in amino acids: CTSSQETGGSTNEKLFF. The CDR3 DNA sequence: TGCACCAGCAGCCAGGAAACAGGGGGTTCAACTAATGAAAAACTGTTTTTT.

This clone was seen a single time. CDR3 in amino acids: CASSSGGWTGELFF. CDR3 DNA: TGTGCCAGCAGTTCAGGGGGCTGGACCGGGGAGCTGTTTTTT. The chain joins TRBV6-2 or TRBV6-3 to TRBJ2-2, with 8 bases matching TRBD1. V lost 4 bases, J lost 5 bases, and 3 bases stayed unmatched. Looked up from germline, CDR1 is MNHEY and CDR2 is SVGEGT. The CDR3 loop spans 14 amino acids.

CDR3 sequence reads: CASSDSVAGIEQYF. In DNA, the CDR3 is TGTGCCAGCAGTGACAGTGTGGCAGGGATCGAGCAGTACTTC. The chain couples TRBV2 to TRBJ2-7; maybe TRBD1 (5 bases). Trimming pared 3 bases from V and 6 bases from J, leaving 15 bases between. This CDR3 contains 14 residues. The germline gives CDR1 SNHLY, CDR2 FYNNEI.

The chain uses TRBV5-1 and TRBJ2-2, with 8 bases matching TRBD1. CDR3 length: 18 amino acids. Germline V gene sequence: CDR1 SGHRS, CDR2 YFSETQ. The junction had 12 bases not matched to a gene; V was cut back by 1 base and J by 4 bases. DNA of the CDR3: TGCGCCAGCAGCTTGAACCCCACCGGACAGGGCCCCACCGGGGAGCTGTTTTTT. Encoded protein: CASSLNPTGQGPTGELFF.

This chain links TRBV6-5 with TRBJ1-2; 8 nucleotides agree with TRBD1. This CDR3 contains 14 residues. The V segment lost 6 bases and the J segment 5 bases; nucleotides outside the gene matches: 8. Per the germline V gene, CDR1 is MNHEY and CDR2 is SVGAGI. CDR3 loop: CASRPGTGGYGYTF. In DNA, the CDR3 is TGTGCCAGCAGACCCGGGACAGGCGGTTATGGCTACACCTTC.

The V and J genes are TRBV13 and TRBJ1-3; D not resolved. Germline CDR1 reads PRHDT; CDR2 reads FYEKMQ (reference sequence). The CDR3 runs to 16 residues. V was trimmed by 1 base and J by 0 bases, leaving 10 bases between them. This CDR3 reads CASSLDGRSSGNTIYF. The CDR3 DNA follows: TGTGCCAGCAGCTTAGATGGGCGAAGCTCTGGAAACACCATATATTTT.

The chain employs TRBV6-2 or TRBV6-3 and TRBJ2-1; D perhaps matches TRBD1 (5 bases). CDR1 and CDR2 (germline): MNHEY, SVGEGT. The CDR3 length is 13 residues. V was pared by 4 bases and J by 4 bases, with 8 bases between. The CDR3 spells CASSSTVYNEQFF. CDR3 nucleotide sequence: TGTGCCAGCAGTTCGACAGTTTACAATGAGCAGTTCTTC.

The chain joins TRBV4-2 to TRBJ1-6; 9 bases match TRBD1. The CDR3 totals 14 residues. Germline trimming cut 1 base from V and 8 bases from J; bases unmatched to any gene: 0. Germline values: CDR1 LGHNA, CDR2 YNFKEQ. The CDR3 DNA reads TGTGCCAGCAGCCAAGGGACAGGGGATTCACCCCTCCACTTT. Translated, it gives CASSQGTGDSPLHF.

This clone was recorded a few times. The V gene is TRBV18, the J gene TRBJ1-5; D is perhaps TRBD1 (5 bases). CDR3 length equals 13 residues. The ends were cut back, 5 bases at V and 7 bases at J, with 12 bases in the middle. The germline gives CDR1 KGHSH, CDR2 LQKENI. In DNA, the CDR3 is TGTGCCAGCTCAGGCCAACAGGACCAGCCCCAGCATTTT. Translating it yields CASSGQQDQPQHF. Using reference TRBV18 and TRBJ1-5 for the parts outside the CDR3, the full variable domain is NAGVMQNPRHLVRRRGQEARLRCSPMKGHSHVYWYRQLPEEGLKFMVYLQKENIIDESGMPKERFSAEFPKEGPSILRIQQVVRGDSAAYFCASSGQQDQPQHFGDGTRLSIL.

The chain is built from TRBV12-3 or TRBV12-4 and TRBJ1-5; D gene uncertain. The CDR3 extends over 12 amino acids. V was shortened by 3 bases and J by 5 bases, with 5 bases between the two germline ends. CDR3 sequence: CASSFNDQPQHF. Written as DNA, the CDR3 is TGTGCCAGCAGTTTCAATGATCAGCCCCAGCATTTT.

The gene calls are TRBV29-1 and TRBJ2-6; D unclear. Germline loops: CDR1 SQVTM, CDR2 ANQGSEA. The V and J ends lost 7 bases and 1 base respectively, with 5 bases between them. CDR3 length: 12 residues. The CDR3 sequence: CSAPSGANVLTF. The CDR3 coding sequence is TGCAGCGCTCCGTCTGGGGCCAACGTCCTGACTTTC.

The CDR3 region is CASSIQGTGDYGYTF. DNA of the CDR3: TGTGCCAGTAGTATCCAAGGGACAGGGGACTATGGCTACACCTTC. This chain joins TRBV19 and TRBJ1-2; 10 bases agree with TRBD1. Germline CDR1 and CDR2: LNHDA and SQIVND (reference sequence). The CDR3 contains 15 residues. V shed 3 bases and J 3 bases; nucleotides not matched to a gene: 4.